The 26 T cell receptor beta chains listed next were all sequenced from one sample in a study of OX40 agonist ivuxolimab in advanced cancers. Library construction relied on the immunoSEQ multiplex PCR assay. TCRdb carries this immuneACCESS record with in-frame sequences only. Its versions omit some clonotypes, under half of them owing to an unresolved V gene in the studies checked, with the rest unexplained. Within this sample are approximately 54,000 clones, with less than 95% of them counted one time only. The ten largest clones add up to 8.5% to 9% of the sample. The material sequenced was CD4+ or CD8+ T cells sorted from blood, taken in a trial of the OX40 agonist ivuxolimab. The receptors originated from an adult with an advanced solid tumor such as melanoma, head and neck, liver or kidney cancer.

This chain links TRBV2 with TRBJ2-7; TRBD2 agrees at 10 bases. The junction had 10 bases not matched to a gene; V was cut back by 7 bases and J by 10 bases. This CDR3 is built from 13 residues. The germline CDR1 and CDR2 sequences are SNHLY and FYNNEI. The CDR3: CASTGGLAGEQYF. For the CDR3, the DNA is TGTGCCAGCACTGGAGGGCTAGCGGGAGAACAGTACTTC.

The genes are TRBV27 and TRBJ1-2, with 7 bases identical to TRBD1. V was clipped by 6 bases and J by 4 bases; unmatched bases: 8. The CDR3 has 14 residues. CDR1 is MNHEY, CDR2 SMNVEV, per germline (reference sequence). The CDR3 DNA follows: TGTGCCAGCAGCCCGACAGGGTTGCCCTATGGCTACACCTTC. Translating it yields CASSPTGLPYGYTF.

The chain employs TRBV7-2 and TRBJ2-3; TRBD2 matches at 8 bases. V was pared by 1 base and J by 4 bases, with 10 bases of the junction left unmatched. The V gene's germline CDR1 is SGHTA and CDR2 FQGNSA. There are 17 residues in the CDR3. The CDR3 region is CASSLEVAGGLSDTQYF. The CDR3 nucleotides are TGTGCCAGCAGCTTAGAGGTCGCGGGAGGTCTCTCAGATACGCAGTATTTT.

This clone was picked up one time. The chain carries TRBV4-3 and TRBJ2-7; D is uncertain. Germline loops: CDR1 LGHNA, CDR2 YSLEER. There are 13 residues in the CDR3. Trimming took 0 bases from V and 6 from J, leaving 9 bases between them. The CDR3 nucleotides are TGCGCCAGCAGCCAAGAGGGCCAGTCCGAGCAGTACTTC. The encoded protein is CASSQEGQSEQYF.

The CDR3 sequence is CASSLDGTDQPQHF. In DNA form, the CDR3 reads TGTGCCAGCAGCTTGGACGGGACAGATCAGCCCCAGCATTTT. The V and J genes are TRBV5-5 and TRBJ1-5; 7 bases are shared with TRBD1. The CDR3 totals 14 residues. In germline, CDR1 is SGHKS, CDR2 YYEKEE (reference sequence). The ends lost 0 bases at V and 5 bases at J; junction bases unmatched: 2.

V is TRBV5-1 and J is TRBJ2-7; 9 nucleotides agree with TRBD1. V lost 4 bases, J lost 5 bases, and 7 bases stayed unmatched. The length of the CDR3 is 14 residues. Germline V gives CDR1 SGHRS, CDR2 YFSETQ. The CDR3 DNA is TGCGCCAGCAGCCAGCTGGGACAGGGAAACGAGCAGTACTTC. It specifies CASSQLGQGNEQYF.

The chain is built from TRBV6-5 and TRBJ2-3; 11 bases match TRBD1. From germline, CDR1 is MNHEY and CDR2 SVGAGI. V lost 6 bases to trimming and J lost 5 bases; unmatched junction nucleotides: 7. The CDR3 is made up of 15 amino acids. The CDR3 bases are TGTGCCAGCAGCCAGGGGACAGGGGGTATAGATACGCAGTATTTT. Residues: CASSQGTGGIDTQYF.

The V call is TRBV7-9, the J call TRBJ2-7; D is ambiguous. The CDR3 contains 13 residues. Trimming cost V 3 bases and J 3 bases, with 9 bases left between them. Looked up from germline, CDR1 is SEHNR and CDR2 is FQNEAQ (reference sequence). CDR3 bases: TGTGCCAGCAGCTTTTACTCAAACTACGAGCAGTACTTC. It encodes CASSFYSNYEQYF.

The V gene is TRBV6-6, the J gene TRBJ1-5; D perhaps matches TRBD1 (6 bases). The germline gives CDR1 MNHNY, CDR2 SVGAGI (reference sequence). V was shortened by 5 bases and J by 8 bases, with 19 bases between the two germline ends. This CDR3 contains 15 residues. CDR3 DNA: TGTGCCAGCAGTCTACCAGGGGAGGATAGCAAGCCCCAGCATTTT. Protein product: CASSLPGEDSKPQHF.

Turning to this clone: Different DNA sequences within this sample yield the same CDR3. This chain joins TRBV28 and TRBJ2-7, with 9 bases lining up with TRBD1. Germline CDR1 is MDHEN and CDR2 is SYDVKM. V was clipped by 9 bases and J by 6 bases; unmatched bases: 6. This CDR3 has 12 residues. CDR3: CASSPDRGEQYF. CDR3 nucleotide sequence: TGTGCCAGTAGTCCGGACAGGGGCGAGCAGTACTTC.

The CDR3 protein is CASTTAPGGAFPYNEQFF. In DNA, the CDR3 is TGTGCCAGCACCACCGCTCCCGGGGGGGCTTTCCCTTACAATGAGCAGTTCTTC. The chain has TRBV27 and TRBJ2-1; 8 bases fit TRBD2. The CDR3 is 18 amino acids. Germline V gene lookup returns CDR1 MNHEY and CDR2 SMNVEV (reference sequence). With V trimmed by 7 bases and J by 4 bases, 18 bases remained unmatched.

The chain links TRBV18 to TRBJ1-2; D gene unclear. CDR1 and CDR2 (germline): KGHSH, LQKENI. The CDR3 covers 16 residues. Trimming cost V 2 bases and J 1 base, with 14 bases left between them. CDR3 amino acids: CASSPYERDLNYGYTF. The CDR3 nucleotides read TGTGCCAGCTCACCATATGAAAGGGATCTTAACTATGGCTACACCTTC.

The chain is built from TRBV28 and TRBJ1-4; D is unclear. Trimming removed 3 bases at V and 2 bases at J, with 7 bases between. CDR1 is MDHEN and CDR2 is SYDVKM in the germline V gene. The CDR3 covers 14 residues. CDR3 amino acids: CASSLRGTNEKLFF. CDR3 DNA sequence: TGTGCCAGCAGTTTGAGAGGCACTAATGAAAAACTGTTTTTT.

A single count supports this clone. The CDR3 nucleotides are TGTGCCAGCAGCTCAACAATGGTCCCCGGCGAGCAGTACTTC. Translating it yields CASSSTMVPGEQYF. The chain recombines TRBV5-8 with TRBJ2-7; D is ambiguous. The germline CDR1 and CDR2 sequences are SGHTS and YDEGEE. The CDR3 is made up of 14 amino acids. Trimming removed 3 bases from V and 6 bases from J, with 16 bases in between.

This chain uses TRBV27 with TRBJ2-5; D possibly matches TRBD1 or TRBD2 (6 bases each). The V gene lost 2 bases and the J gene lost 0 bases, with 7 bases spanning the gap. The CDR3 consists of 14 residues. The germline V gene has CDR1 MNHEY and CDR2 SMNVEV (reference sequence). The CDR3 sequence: CASSLRGDQETQYF. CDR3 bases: TGTGCCAGCAGTTTAAGGGGGGACCAAGAGACCCAGTACTTC.

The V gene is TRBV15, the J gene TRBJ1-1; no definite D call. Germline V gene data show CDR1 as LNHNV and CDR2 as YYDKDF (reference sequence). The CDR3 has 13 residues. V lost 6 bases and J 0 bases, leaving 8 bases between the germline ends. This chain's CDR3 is CATRSLLNTEAFF. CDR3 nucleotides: TGTGCCACCAGGAGCTTATTGAACACTGAAGCTTTCTTT.

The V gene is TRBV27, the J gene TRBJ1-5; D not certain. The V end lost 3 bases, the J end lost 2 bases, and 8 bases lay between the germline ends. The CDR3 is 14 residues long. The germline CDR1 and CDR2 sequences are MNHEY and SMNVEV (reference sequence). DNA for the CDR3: TGTGCCAGCAGTTTTGGGAGTGGCAATCAGCCCCAGCATTTT. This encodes CASSFGSGNQPQHF.

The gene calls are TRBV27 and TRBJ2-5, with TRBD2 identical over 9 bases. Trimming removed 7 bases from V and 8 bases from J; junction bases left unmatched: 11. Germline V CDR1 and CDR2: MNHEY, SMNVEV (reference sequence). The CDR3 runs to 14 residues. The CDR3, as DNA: TGTGCCAGCACCTCGACGACTAGCGGTGCAACCCAGTACTTC. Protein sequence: CASTSTTSGATQYF.

The CDR3 nucleotides read TGTGCCAGCAGCTGGCTAGCGGGAGGATTGGATGAGCAGTTCTTC. Protein sequence: CASSWLAGGLDEQFF. The chain employs TRBV7-3 and TRBJ2-1; TRBD2 agrees at 11 bases. The CDR3 loop spans 15 amino acids. After removal of 4 bases from V and 8 bases from J, the junction contained 7 bases not matched to a gene. Per the germline V gene, CDR1 is SGHTA and CDR2 is FQGTGA.

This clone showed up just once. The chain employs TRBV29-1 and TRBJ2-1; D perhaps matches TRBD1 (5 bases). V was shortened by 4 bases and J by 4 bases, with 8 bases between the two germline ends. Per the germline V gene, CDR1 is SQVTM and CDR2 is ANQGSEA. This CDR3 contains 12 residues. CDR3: CSVVDSYNEQFF. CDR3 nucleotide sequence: TGCAGCGTTGTTGACAGTTACAATGAGCAGTTCTTC.

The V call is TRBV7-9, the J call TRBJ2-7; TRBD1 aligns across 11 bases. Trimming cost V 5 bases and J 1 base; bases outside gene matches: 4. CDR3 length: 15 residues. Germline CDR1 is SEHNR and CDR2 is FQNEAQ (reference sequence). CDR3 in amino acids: CASSPGQGASYEQYF. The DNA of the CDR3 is TGTGCCAGCAGCCCAGGACAGGGGGCATCCTACGAGCAGTACTTC.

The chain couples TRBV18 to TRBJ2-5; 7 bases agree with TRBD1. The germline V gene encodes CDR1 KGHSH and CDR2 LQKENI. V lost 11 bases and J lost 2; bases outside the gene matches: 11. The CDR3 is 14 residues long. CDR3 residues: CASNIRDRQETQYF. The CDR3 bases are TGTGCCTCAAATATCCGGGACAGACAAGAGACCCAGTACTTC.

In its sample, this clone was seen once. The CDR3 DNA follows: TGTGCCAGCAGCTTAGCGGGGGGGAACACTGAAGCTTTCTTT. It translates to CASSLAGGNTEAFF. The chain employs TRBV7-9 and TRBJ1-1; tentative D call: TRBD1 (5 bases). Between the trimmed V and J ends, which lost 0 bases and 1 base, there was a span of 6 bases. CDR3 size: 14 residues. CDR1 and CDR2 from the germline V gene are SEHNR and FQNEAQ (reference sequence).

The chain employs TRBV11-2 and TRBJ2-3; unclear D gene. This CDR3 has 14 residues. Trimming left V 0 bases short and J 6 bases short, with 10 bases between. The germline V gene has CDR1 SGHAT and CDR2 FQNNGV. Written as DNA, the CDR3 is TGTGCCAGCAGCTTAGAGTTGGGGTCCGATACGCAGTATTTT. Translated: CASSLELGSDTQYF. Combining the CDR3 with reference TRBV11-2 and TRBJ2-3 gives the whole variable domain EAGVAQSPRYKIIEKRQSVAFWCNPISGHATLYWYQQILGQGPKLLIQFQNNGVVDDSQLPKDRFSAERLKGVDSTLKIQPAKLEDSAVYLCASSLELGSDTQYFGPGTRLTVL.

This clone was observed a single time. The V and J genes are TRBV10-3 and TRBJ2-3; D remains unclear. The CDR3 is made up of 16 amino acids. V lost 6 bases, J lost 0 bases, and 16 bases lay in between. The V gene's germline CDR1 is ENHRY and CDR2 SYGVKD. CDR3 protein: CAIRSVNYTSTDTQYF. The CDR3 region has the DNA TGTGCCATCAGATCAGTGAATTACACTAGCACAGATACGCAGTATTTT.

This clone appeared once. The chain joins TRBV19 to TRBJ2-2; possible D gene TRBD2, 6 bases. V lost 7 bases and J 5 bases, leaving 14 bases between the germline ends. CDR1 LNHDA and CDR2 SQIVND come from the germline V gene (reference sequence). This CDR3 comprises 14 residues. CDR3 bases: TGTGCCAGTACCGAGGAGGGGATGACCGGGGAGCTGTTTTTT. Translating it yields CASTEEGMTGELFF.